Following are 25 T cell receptor beta chains from one sample sequenced in a study of identical twins. Using its own MiXCR run on the 5' RACE reads, TCRdb lists one record per CDR3 protein. The sample lists 200,000 to 300,000 distinct CDR3 sequences; about 13% were seen once. This sample also appeared in a second study, on yellow fever vaccine responses in identical twins.

Material: memory (CD45RO+) T cells sorted from blood. The source is a woman aged 18-29 years in good health.

This clonotype was seen only a few times. The rearrangement joins TRBV4-2 to TRBJ2-2; tentatively, D is TRBD1 (5 bases). The CDR3 is 16 amino acids. Trimming shortened V by 4 bases and J by 3 bases, and 15 bases separated the two germline ends. Germline V CDR1 and CDR2: LGHNA, YNFKEQ. For the CDR3, the DNA is TGTGCCAGCAGCCGCCAGTCCAGGGTGGACACCGGGGAGCTGTTTTTT. This codes for CASSRQSRVDTGELFF.

The chain recombines TRBV7-9 with TRBJ2-1; D might be TRBD2 (6 bases). CDR3 length: 14 amino acids. V was pared by 5 bases and J by 4 bases, with 12 bases between. Germline CDR1 is SEHNR and CDR2 is FQNEAQ (reference sequence). CDR3 amino acids: CASSRGKGYNEQFF. Written as DNA, the CDR3 is TGTGCCAGCAGCCGCGGGAAAGGTTACAATGAGCAGTTCTTC.

The chain joins TRBV6-1 to TRBJ1-2; 8 bases are a match to TRBD1. J lost 4 bases, V lost 6 bases, and 7 bases had no gene match. CDR1 is MNHNS, CDR2 SASEGT, per germline. This CDR3 region has 14 residues. The CDR3 here is CASSRQGPVYGYTF. CDR3 sequence (DNA): TGTGCCAGCAGCAGACAGGGGCCTGTCTATGGCTACACCTTC.

V and J are TRBV7-2 and TRBJ1-6; D call uncertain. Looked up from germline, CDR1 is SGHTA and CDR2 is FQGNSA. The V and J ends lost 1 base and 10 bases respectively, with 8 bases between them. CDR3 size: 13 residues. The DNA for the CDR3 is TGTGCCAGCAGCTTAGATCGCGCCTCACCCCTCCACTTT. This translates into CASSLDRASPLHF.

The V gene is TRBV20-1, the J gene TRBJ2-1; 8 positions agree with TRBD2. The CDR3 runs to 13 residues. Germline loops: CDR1 DFQATT, CDR2 SNEGSKA (reference sequence). Unmatched junction bases numbered 7, after V lost 3 bases and J lost 9 bases. The CDR3 protein is CSASFGGAGEQFF. In DNA, the CDR3 is TGCAGTGCTAGTTTCGGGGGGGCGGGTGAGCAGTTCTTC.

V usage is TRBV27 and J usage is TRBJ2-7, with unresolved D. The CDR3 extends over 15 amino acids. Trimming left V 5 bases short and J 3 bases short, with 17 bases between. The germline V gene has CDR1 MNHEY and CDR2 SMNVEV (reference sequence). In DNA form, the CDR3 reads TGTGCCAGCAGTCCCCGCGCAGCAGTCAGCTACGAGCAGTACTTC. Amino acids: CASSPRAAVSYEQYF.

There are many counts of this clonotype. J is TRBJ1-2 and V is TRBV9; D uncertain. The CDR3 consists of 15 residues. Germline assignment: CDR1 SGDLS and CDR2 YYNGEE. The ends were cut back, 0 bases at V and 4 bases at J, with 13 bases in the middle. CDR3 nucleotide sequence: TGTGCCAGCAGCGTAGATGGCCTTCTTTTCTATGGCTACACCTTC. Amino acids: CASSVDGLLFYGYTF.

The chain carries TRBV12-3 or TRBV12-4 and TRBJ1-5; a possible D gene is TRBD1 (6 bases). There are 15 residues in the CDR3. The ends were cut back, 6 bases at V and 3 bases at J, with 15 bases in the middle. Written as DNA, the CDR3 is TGTGCCAGCAGCCTTACAGGGTCCTACAATCAGCCCCAGCATTTT. This gives the protein CASSLTGSYNQPQHF.

V and J are TRBV5-6 and TRBJ2-1; 8 nucleotides agree with TRBD2. Germline trimming cut 2 bases from V and 7 bases from J; bases unmatched to any gene: 8. There are 15 residues in the CDR3. Germline V gene sequence: CDR1 SGHDT, CDR2 YYEEEE. The CDR3 DNA sequence: TGTGCCAGCAGCTTAGAAGCGGGAGTAGGGAATGAGCAGTTCTTC. Translation gives CASSLEAGVGNEQFF.

This clonotype showed up many times. The chain recombines TRBV3-1 with TRBJ2-4; D call uncertain. The CDR3 has 16 residues. V lost 0 bases and J lost 3, with 12 bases in between. Germline CDR1 LGHDT, CDR2 YNNKEL (reference sequence). The CDR3 bases are TGTGCCAGCAGCCAAGAAGGCGAGGTGGACAAAAACATTCAGTACTTC. It encodes CASSQEGEVDKNIQYF.

This clonotype was seen more than once but under ten times. The chain carries TRBV20-1 and TRBJ2-1; 7 nucleotides match TRBD1. The germline gives CDR1 DFQATT, CDR2 SNEGSKA (reference sequence). This CDR3 is 16 amino acids long. The V and J ends lost 3 bases and 6 bases, in that order; junction bases with no gene match: 14. This chain's CDR3 is CSASSAGRGYRNEQFF. CDR3 sequence (DNA): TGCAGTGCTAGCAGCGCTGGCAGGGGGTATCGCAATGAGCAGTTCTTC.

A few counts support this clonotype. The chain employs TRBV4-1 and TRBJ2-2; the D gene is possibly TRBD2 (5 bases). Looked up from germline, CDR1 is MGHRA and CDR2 is YSYEKL. This CDR3 comprises 12 residues. Trimming removed 1 base from V and 8 bases from J, with 5 bases in between. The CDR3 sequence: CASSQGGGELFF. The CDR3 nucleotides read TGCGCCAGCAGCCAAGGCGGGGGGGAGCTGTTTTTT.

The gene calls are TRBV4-1 and TRBJ2-1; 8 positions agree with TRBD1. The CDR3 extends over 16 amino acids. CDR1 is MGHRA and CDR2 is YSYEKL in the germline V gene. With V trimmed by 5 bases and J by 4 bases, 10 bases remained unmatched. This CDR3 reads CASSAGQGTRYNEQFF. The CDR3 region has the DNA TGCGCCAGCAGCGCTGGACAGGGAACAAGGTACAATGAGCAGTTCTTC.

V usage is TRBV5-6 and J usage is TRBJ2-7; the match to TRBD1 covers 9 bases. The germline CDR1 and CDR2 sequences are SGHDT and YYEEEE. The CDR3 covers 15 residues. With 4 bases clipped from V and 7 bases from J, the junction kept 12 bases outside the gene matches. The CDR3 protein is CASSITGTGRDEQYF. CDR3 coding DNA: TGTGCCAGCAGCATAACCGGGACAGGGAGAGATGAGCAGTACTTC.

This clonotype was counted only a few times. The chain is built from TRBV2 and TRBJ1-1; D is unclear. Germline V gives CDR1 SNHLY, CDR2 FYNNEI. The CDR3 consists of 16 residues. The V and J ends lost 6 bases and 2 bases respectively, with 19 bases between them. The CDR3: CASRPLGPVPNTEAFF. CDR3 bases: TGTGCCAGCAGACCCCTCGGCCCGGTCCCAAACACTGAAGCTTTCTTT. Drawing the rest from reference TRBV2 and TRBJ1-1, the complete variable domain is EPEVTQTPSHQVTQMGQEVILRCVPISNHLYFYWYRQILGQKVEFLVSFYNNEISEKSEIFDDQFSVERPDGSNFTLKIRSTKLEDSAMYFCASRPLGPVPNTEAFFGQGTRLTVV.

In this sample, this clonotype turned up a few times. This chain uses TRBV5-1 with TRBJ2-1; maybe TRBD1 (6 bases). Trimming pared 2 bases from V and 10 bases from J, leaving 10 bases between. This CDR3 has 12 amino acids. In germline, CDR1 is SGHRS, CDR2 YFSETQ. As DNA, the CDR3 is TGCGCCAGCAGCTTCGCAGGGGACGAGCAGTTCTTC. Residues: CASSFAGDEQFF.

Only a few counts were recorded for this clonotype. V gene TRBV5-1 combines with J gene TRBJ2-3; 7 bases are a match to TRBD2. With 2 bases clipped from V and 8 bases from J, the junction kept 17 bases outside the gene matches. The CDR3 runs to 17 residues. Germline CDR1 SGHRS, CDR2 YFSETQ. CDR3 nucleotide sequence: TGCGCCAGCAGCTTAGACGCTGGCCGGCGCGGGGGTGTTACGCAGTATTTT. The encoded protein is CASSLDAGRRGGVTQYF.

V gene TRBV12-3 or TRBV12-4 combines with J gene TRBJ1-5; no reliable D call. The CDR3 length is 14 residues. The V end was cut by 8 bases, the J end by 8 bases, with 19 bases between. The CDR3 spells CASSGGLSREPQHF. The CDR3 coding sequence is TGTGCCAGCTCCGGTGGCCTCTCGAGGGAGCCCCAGCATTTT.

The chain recombines TRBV28 with TRBJ1-2; 9 nucleotides match TRBD1. V was clipped by 5 bases and J by 2 bases; unmatched bases: 6. The CDR3 consists of 15 residues. Germline V gene lookup returns CDR1 MDHEN and CDR2 SYDVKM. CDR3: CASSDFGTGNYGYTF. For the CDR3, the DNA is TGTGCCAGCAGTGATTTCGGGACAGGGAACTATGGCTACACCTTC.

This clonotype was detected ten times or more. The chain combines TRBV7-9 with TRBJ2-2; 9 bases match TRBD2. The CDR3 is 16 amino acids. The V segment lost 7 bases and the J segment 4 bases; nucleotides outside the gene matches: 10. Germline CDR1 is SEHNR and CDR2 is FQNEAQ (reference sequence). Written as DNA, the CDR3 is TGTGCCAGCATCCCCAGCGGGAGGCTCGCCACCGGGGAGCTGTTTTTT. Amino acid sequence: CASIPSGRLATGELFF.

This clonotype came up a few times. V usage is TRBV6-1 and J usage is TRBJ1-2; TRBD1 is a possible D gene (6 bases). CDR1 and CDR2 from the germline V gene are MNHNS and SASEGT. The CDR3 has 15 residues. Trimming took 10 bases from V and 6 from J, leaving 24 bases between them. This chain's CDR3 is CATSKTPGNRDGYTF. CDR3 in DNA: TGTGCCACCTCGAAAACCCCGGGGAACAGGGATGGCTACACCTTC.

This clonotype was picked up a small number of times. The rearrangement links TRBV4-3 to TRBJ2-5, with no clear D. CDR1 LGHNA and CDR2 YSLEER come from the germline V gene. This CDR3 contains 18 residues. V was trimmed by 2 bases and J by 1 base, leaving 20 bases between them. CDR3 sequence (DNA): TGCGCCAGCAGCCAAACGGCCCGAGGCCTCGGTAGCCAAGAGACCCAGTACTTC. Protein product: CASSQTARGLGSQETQYF.

The chain combines TRBV28 with TRBJ2-7; 9 bases map to TRBD1. After removal of 6 bases from V and 5 bases from J, the junction contained 11 bases not matched to a gene. From germline, CDR1 is MDHEN and CDR2 SYDVKM. CDR3 size: 15 residues. The CDR3 here is CASSLIDRGRNEQYF. The CDR3 coding sequence is TGTGCCAGCAGCCTTATCGACAGGGGGAGGAACGAGCAGTACTTC.

A few counts support this clonotype. The gene calls are TRBV20-1 and TRBJ2-1; 8 nucleotides line up with TRBD2. Losses at the gene ends were 0 bases for V and 12 bases for J; bases not matched to a gene: 10. The V gene's germline CDR1 is DFQATT and CDR2 SNEGSKA (reference sequence). This CDR3 spans 14 amino acids. The CDR3 region is CSARDPGGVIRQFF. CDR3 bases: TGCAGTGCTAGAGATCCCGGGGGGGTAATTCGGCAGTTCTTC.

The chain recombines TRBV28 with TRBJ1-1, with unresolved D. The CDR3 is made up of 12 amino acids. V was pared by 6 bases and J by 5 bases, with 10 bases between. Germline CDR1 and CDR2: MDHEN and SYDVKM. The CDR3 DNA follows: TGTGCCAGCAGGCACCCTTCTACTGAAGCTTTCTTT. It is translated as CASRHPSTEAFF. Based on the CDR3 plus reference TRBV28 and TRBJ1-1, the full variable domain is DVKVTQSSRYLVKRTGEKVFLECVQDMDHENMFWYRQDPGLGLRLIYFSYDVKMKEKGDIPEGYSVSREKKERFSLILESASTNQTSMYLCASRHPSTEAFFGQGTRLTVV.